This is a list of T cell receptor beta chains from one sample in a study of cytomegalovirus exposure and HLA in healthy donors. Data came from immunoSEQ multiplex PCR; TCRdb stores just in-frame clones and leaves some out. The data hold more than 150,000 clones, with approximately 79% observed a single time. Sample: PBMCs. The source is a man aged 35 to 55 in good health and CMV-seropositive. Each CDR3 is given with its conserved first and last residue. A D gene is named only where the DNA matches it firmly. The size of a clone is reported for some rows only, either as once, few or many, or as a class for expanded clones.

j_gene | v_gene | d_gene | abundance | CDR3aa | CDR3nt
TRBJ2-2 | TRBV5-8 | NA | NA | CASSLPGVGTGELFF | TGTGCCAGCAGCTTGCCGGGGGTCGGGACCGGGGAGCTGTTTTTT
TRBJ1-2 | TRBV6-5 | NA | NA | CASSGSNYGYTF | TGTGCCAGCTCGGGGTCCAACTATGGCTACACCTTC
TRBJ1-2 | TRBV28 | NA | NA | CASSPIRRSSGYTF | TGTGCCAGCAGTCCGATTAGGAGGTCTAGTGGCTACACCTTC
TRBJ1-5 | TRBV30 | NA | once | CAWSGGGQPQHF | TGTGCCTGGAGTGGAGGGGGTCAGCCCCAGCATTTT
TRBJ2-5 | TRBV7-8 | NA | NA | CASSLDRQETQYF | TGTGCCAGCAGCTTGGACAGACAAGAGACCCAGTACTTC
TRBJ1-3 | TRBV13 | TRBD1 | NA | CASSTDRGSGNTIYF | TGTGCCAGCAGCACCGACAGGGGCTCTGGAAACACCATATATTTT
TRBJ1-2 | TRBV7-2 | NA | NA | CASSLAREGHGYTF | TGTGCCAGCAGCTTAGCCAGGGAGGGGCATGGCTACACCTTC
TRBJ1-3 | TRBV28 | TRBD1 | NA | CASSHPRGREVGNTIYF | TGTGCCAGCAGTCACCCTAGGGGGCGCGAAGTAGGAAACACCATATATTTT
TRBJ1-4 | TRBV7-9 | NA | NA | CASSELGGQTNEKLFF | TGTGCCAGCTCCGAGCTGGGAGGGCAAACTAATGAAAAACTGTTTTTT
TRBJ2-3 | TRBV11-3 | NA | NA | CASSQSEARGDTQYF | TGTGCCAGCAGTCAAAGTGAGGCTCGCGGAGATACGCAGTATTTT
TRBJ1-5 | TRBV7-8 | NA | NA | CASSLQTTRNQPQHF | TGTGCCAGCAGCTTACAAACAACACGCAATCAGCCCCAGCATTTT
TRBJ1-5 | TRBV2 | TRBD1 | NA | CASSEGTGGNQPQHF | TGTGCCAGCAGCGAGGGGACAGGGGGCAATCAGCCCCAGCATTTT
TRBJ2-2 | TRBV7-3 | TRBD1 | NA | CASSFLGTGNTGELFF | TGTGCCAGCAGCTTCCTCGGGACAGGGAACACCGGGGAGCTGTTTTTT
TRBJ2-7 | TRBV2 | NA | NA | CASSRDQTGEQYF | TGTGCCAGCAGCCGGGATCAAACCGGCGAGCAGTACTTC
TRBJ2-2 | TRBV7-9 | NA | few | CASSGAATGLGELFF | TGTGCCAGCAGCGGGGCCGCAACTGGTCTCGGGGAGCTGTTTTTT
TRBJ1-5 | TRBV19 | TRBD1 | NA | CASSSALQGGGQPQHF | TGTGCCAGTAGTTCCGCGCTTCAGGGGGGAGGTCAGCCCCAGCATTTT
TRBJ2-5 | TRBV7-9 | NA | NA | CASSFTGVETQYF | TGTGCCAGCAGCTTTACCGGGGTAGAGACCCAGTACTTC
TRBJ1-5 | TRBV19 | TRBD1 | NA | CASRPTGGAGNQPQHF | TGTGCCAGTAGGCCGACAGGGGGCGCGGGCAATCAGCCCCAGCATTTT
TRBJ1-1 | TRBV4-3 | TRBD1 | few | CASSQDRGQGAGAFF | TGCGCCAGCAGCCAAGATAGGGGGCAGGGGGCAGGAGCTTTCTTT
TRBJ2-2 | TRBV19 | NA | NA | CASRTNRVGELFF | TGTGCCAGTAGAACCAACAGGGTCGGGGAGCTGTTTTTT
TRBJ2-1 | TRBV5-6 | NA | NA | CASSWDINEQFF | TGTGCCAGCAGCTGGGACATCAATGAGCAGTTCTTC
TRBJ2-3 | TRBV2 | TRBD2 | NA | CASSFLLAGGTDTQYF | TGTGCCAGCAGTTTCCTACTAGCGGGAGGCACAGATACGCAGTATTTT
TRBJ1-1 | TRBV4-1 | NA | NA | CASSQKGEGGTEAFF | TGCGCCAGCAGCCAAAAGGGGGAGGGGGGCACTGAAGCTTTCTTT
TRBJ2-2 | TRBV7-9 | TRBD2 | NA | CASSRGGTGELFF | TGTGCCAGCAGCCGGGGGGGCACCGGGGAGCTGTTTTTT
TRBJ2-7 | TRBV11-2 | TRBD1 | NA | CASSFRFLGQGAATYEQYF | TGTGCCAGCAGCTTTCGGTTTTTAGGGCAGGGGGCTGCGACCTACGAGCAGTACTTC
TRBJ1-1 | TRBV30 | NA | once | CAWSEEGTEAFF | TGTGCCTGGAGTGAAGAGGGAACTGAAGCTTTCTTT
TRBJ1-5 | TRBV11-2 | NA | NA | CASSFVQGRGNQPQHF | TGTGCCAGCAGCTTTGTACAGGGACGGGGCAATCAGCCCCAGCATTTT
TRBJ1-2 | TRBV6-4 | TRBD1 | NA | CASREGTGHGYTF | TGTGCCAGCAGGGAGGGGACAGGCCATGGCTACACCTTC
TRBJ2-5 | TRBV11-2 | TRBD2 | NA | CASSLVSSGGETQYF | TGTGCCAGCAGCTTAGTATCTAGCGGGGGAGAGACCCAGTACTTC
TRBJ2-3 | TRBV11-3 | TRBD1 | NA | CASSGRTGGRSDTQYF | TGTGCCAGCAGCGGTAGGACAGGGGGCAGGTCAGATACGCAGTATTTT
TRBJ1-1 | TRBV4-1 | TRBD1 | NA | CASSYPGQGNEAFF | TGCGCCAGCAGCTACCCGGGACAGGGGAATGAGGCTTTCTTT
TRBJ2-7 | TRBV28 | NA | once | CASSSGVRNIGQYF | TGTGCCAGCAGTTCGGGGGTTAGGAATATCGGGCAGTACTTC
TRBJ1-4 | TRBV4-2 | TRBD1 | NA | CASSQEEGAGEKLFF | TGTGCCAGCAGCCAAGAGGAGGGGGCAGGGGAAAAACTGTTTTTT
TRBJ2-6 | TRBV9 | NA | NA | CASSGGQGTGANVLTF | TGTGCCAGCAGCGGGGGTCAGGGTACTGGGGCCAACGTCCTGACTTTC
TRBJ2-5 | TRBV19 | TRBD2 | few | CASMVGGGQETQYF | TGTGCCAGTATGGTGGGGGGGGGTCAGGAGACCCAGTACTTC
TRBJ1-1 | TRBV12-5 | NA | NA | CASGATGGEGNTEAFF | TGTGCTAGTGGTGCGACCGGAGGGGAGGGAAACACTGAAGCTTTCTTT
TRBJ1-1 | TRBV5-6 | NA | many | CASSLGRTNTEAFF | TGTGCCAGCAGCTTGGGCAGAACGAACACTGAAGCTTTCTTT
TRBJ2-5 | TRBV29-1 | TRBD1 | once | CSVRTGDRGRMGETQYF | TGCAGCGTCCGTACAGGGGACAGGGGTAGAATGGGAGAGACCCAGTACTTC
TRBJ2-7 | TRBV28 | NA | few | CASSLQGTTYEQYF | TGTGCCAGCAGTTTACAAGGGACAACTTACGAGCAGTACTTC
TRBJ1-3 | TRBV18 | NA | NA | CASSLEPPRPRGNTIYF | TGTGCCAGCTCACTAGAGCCGCCTAGGCCGCGTGGAAACACCATATATTTT
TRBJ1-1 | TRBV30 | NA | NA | CAWRTVSYEAFF | TGTGCCTGGAGGACAGTTTCGTATGAAGCTTTCTTT
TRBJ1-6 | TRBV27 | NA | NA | CASSLQGSPLHF | TGTGCCAGCAGTCTACAGGGTTCACCCCTCCACTTT
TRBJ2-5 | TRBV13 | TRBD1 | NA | CASSLGQNRGETQYF | TGTGCCAGCAGCTTAGGCCAGAACAGGGGGGAGACCCAGTACTTC
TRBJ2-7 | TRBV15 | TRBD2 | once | CATSRDGTSGKYEQYF | TGTGCCACCAGCAGAGATGGGACTAGCGGGAAGTACGAGCAGTACTTC
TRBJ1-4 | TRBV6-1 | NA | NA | CASNGRGASEKLFF | TGTGCCAGCAACGGACGGGGAGCGTCCGAAAAACTGTTTTTT
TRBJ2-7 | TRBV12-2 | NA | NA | CASRLDTGSHYEQYF | TGTGCAAGTCGCCTTGACACAGGTAGCCACTACGAGCAGTACTTC
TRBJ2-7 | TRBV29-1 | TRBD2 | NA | CSVGGGLNEQYF | TGCAGCGTTGGCGGGGGATTAAACGAGCAGTACTTC
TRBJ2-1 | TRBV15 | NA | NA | CATSRAQQREQFF | TGTGCCACCAGCAGGGCACAACAACGTGAGCAGTTCTTC
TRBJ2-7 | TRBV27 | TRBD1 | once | CASSRTGYEQYF | TGTGCCAGCAGTCGGACAGGTTACGAGCAGTACTTC
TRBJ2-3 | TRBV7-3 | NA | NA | CASSLELVDTQYF | TGTGCCAGCAGCTTAGAGCTAGTAGATACGCAGTATTTT
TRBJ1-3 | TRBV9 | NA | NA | CASSADWVGGGNTIYF | TGTGCCAGCAGCGCCGACTGGGTCGGCGGTGGAAACACCATATATTTT
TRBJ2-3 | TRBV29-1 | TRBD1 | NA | CSVTGGFTDTQYF | TGCAGCGTCACAGGGGGATTCACAGATACGCAGTATTTT
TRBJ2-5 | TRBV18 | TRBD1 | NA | CASSPEDRDGTQYF | TGTGCCAGCTCACCAGAGGACAGGGATGGGACCCAGTACTTC